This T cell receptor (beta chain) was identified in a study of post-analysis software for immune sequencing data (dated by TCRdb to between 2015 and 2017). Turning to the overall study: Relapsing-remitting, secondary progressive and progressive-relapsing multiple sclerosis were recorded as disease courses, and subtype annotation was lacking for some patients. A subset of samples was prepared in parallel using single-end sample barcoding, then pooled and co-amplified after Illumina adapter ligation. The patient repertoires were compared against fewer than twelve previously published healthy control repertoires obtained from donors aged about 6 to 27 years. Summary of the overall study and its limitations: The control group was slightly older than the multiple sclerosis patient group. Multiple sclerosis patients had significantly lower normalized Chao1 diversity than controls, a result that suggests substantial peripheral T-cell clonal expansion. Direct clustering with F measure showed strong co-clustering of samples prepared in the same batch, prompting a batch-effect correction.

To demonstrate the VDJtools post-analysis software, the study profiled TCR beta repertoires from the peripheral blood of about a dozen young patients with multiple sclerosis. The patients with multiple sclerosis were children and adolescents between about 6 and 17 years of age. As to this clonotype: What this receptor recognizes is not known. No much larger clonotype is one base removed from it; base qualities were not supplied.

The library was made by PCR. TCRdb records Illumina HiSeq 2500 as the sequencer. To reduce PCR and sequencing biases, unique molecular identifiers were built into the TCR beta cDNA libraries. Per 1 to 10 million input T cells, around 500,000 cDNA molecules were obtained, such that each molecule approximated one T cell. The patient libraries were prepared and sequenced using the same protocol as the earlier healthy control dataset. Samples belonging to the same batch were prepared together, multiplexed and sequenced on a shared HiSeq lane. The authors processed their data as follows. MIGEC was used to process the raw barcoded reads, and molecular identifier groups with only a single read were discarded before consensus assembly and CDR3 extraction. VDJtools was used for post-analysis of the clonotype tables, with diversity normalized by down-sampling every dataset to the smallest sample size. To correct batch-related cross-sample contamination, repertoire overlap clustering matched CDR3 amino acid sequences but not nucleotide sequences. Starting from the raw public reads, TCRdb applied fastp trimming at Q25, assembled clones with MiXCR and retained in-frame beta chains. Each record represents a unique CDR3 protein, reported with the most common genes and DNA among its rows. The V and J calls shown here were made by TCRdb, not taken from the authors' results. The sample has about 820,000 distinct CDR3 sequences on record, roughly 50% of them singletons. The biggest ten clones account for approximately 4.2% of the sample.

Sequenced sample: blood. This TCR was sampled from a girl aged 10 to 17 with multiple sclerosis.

The encoded CDR3 is CASSAHRTVYEQYF. Read as DNA, the sequence is TGTGCCAGCAGTGCACACAGGACAGTCTACGAGCAGTACTTC. In this chain, TRBV6-5 is recombined with TRBJ2-7; a tentative D match to TRBD1 spans 6 bases. CDR1 and CDR2 (MNHEY, SVGAGI) derive from the germline V gene. V is clipped by 5 bases and J by 3 bases, and the sequence between their germline boundaries is 14 bases long. CDR3 length: 14 amino acids, cysteine to phenylalanine. Only CDR3 DNA remains: 42 bases, in frame from the first base.